This TCR beta chain was identified in a study of T cells in localized non-small cell lung cancer. With V trimmed by 4 bases and J by 5 bases, 3 bases remained unmatched. Per germline, CDR1 MNHGY and CDR2 SAAAGT. The CDR3 covers 13 residues. Clones were read by immunoSEQ multiplex PCR, and TCRdb kept only the in-frame ones, dropping some. The table includes more than 1,000 clones, roughly a fifth detected once. The material was normal lung tissue next to the tumor, obtained before any cancer treatment. The clonotype originates from a female donor older than 55 with stage I lung adenocarcinoma. The V gene is TRBV6-8, the J gene TRBJ1-1; 8 bases line up with TRBD1. Here the CDR3 DNA reads TGTGCCAGCAGTTCGACAGGGGCTACTGAAGCTTTCTTT. As protein: CASSSTGATEAFF.